What follows is one T cell receptor (beta chain) and its context. Unique molecular identifiers were affixed to discrete cDNA molecules within the library. In the source study's methods: Counting gave a median of 95,638 TCRs per sample, with values ranging from roughly 20,000 to 750,000. TCRdb reprocessed the RACE reads with MiXCR, giving one entry per CDR3 protein. TCRdb assigned the V and J calls; the authors' analysis was not used. Here the sample spans fewer than 45,000 distinct CDR3 sequences, around 12% being singletons. The CDR3 consists of 13 residues. The germline V and J ends were trimmed by 4 bases and 4 bases, with 10 bases remaining between them. Germline V lookup: CDR1 SQVTM, CDR2 ANQGSEA. This sample stems from a study of human T cells and chemical hapten exposure. The wider study: Women made up most patients, who had alopecia areata, totalis or universalis.

Time point denoted: pre-sensitization, week 0. Specified treatment: therapeutic diphenylcyclopropenone sensitization with weekly scalp DPC. Sequencing started from total RNA isolated from unfractionated whole blood. Blood draws came before every patch-test application. The sequence came from a middle-aged woman with alopecia areata. Some clones in this sample may be carry-over from other donors' samples. Material: whole blood, obtained in connection with sensitization to the hapten diphenylcyclopropenone (DPC). The chain is built from TRBV29-1 and TRBJ1-4; D may be TRBD1 (6 bases). CDR3 region: CSVVRGDNEKLFF. CDR3 nucleotide sequence: TGCAGCGTTGTCAGGGGCGATAATGAAAAACTGTTTTTT.